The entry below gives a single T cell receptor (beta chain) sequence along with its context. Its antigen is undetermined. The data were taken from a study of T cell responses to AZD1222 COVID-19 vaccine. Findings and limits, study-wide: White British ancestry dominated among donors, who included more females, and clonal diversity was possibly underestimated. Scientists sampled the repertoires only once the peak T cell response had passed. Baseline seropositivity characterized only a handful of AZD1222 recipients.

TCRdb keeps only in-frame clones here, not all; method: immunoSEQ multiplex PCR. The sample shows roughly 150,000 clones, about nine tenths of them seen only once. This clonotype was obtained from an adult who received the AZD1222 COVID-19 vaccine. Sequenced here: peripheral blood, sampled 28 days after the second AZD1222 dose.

For the CDR3, the DNA is TGCGCCAGCAGTGAGGTTACGAGGGGGCGGAACTATGGCTACACCTTC. This encodes CASSEVTRGRNYGYTF. The chain recombines TRBV10-2 with TRBJ1-2, with 7 bases that match TRBD1. Germline CDR1 reads WSHSY; CDR2 reads SAAADI. V trimming: 2 bases; J trimming: 2 bases; junction bases outside the gene matches: 8. This CDR3 contains 16 residues.